This TCR beta chain came from a study of OX40 agonist ivuxolimab in advanced cancers. For the study at large: Past anti-PD-1, anti-PD-L1 or anti-CTLA-4 therapy was accepted, and 35% to 45% had received some. Study-level results: With doses of 0.1-3.0 mg/kg, partial responders showed among the lowest clonal expansion. Several nonresponders also turned out to have low normalized T-cell clonal expansion. Blood T cells, both CD4+ and CD8+, expanded clonally by week 6 at 0.1 to 3.0 mg/kg.

Of note for this clone: Its antigen is not identified.

TCRdb keeps only in-frame clones here, not all; method: immunoSEQ multiplex PCR. This table holds fewer than 75,000 clones, approximately 86% found once. Trimming at V came to 1 base and at J to 6 bases, leaving 8 bases not matched to a gene. This CDR3 has 16 amino acids. The V gene's germline CDR1 is ENHRY and CDR2 SYGVKD. The chain joins TRBV10-3 to TRBJ2-2; 7 nucleotides match TRBD2. The sample in question was CD4+ or CD8+ T cells sorted from blood, obtained in a trial of the OX40 agonist ivuxolimab. The clonotype originates from an adult with an advanced solid tumor such as melanoma, head and neck, liver or kidney cancer. The CDR3 bases are TGTGCCATCAGTGAGTTTCAAGGACTAGATGCCGGGGAGCTGTTTTTT. Residues: CAISEFQGLDAGELFF.